The sequence of this T cell receptor (beta chain) was determined in a study of blood T cell repertoires in COVID-19. At the level of the study: Donors in the United States, Italy and Spain gave samples during acute or convalescent COVID-19.

V shed 8 bases and J shed 0 bases, with 14 bases lying between them. This CDR3 has 15 amino acids. Germline V gives CDR1 MNHEY, CDR2 SVGAGI. Original data processing: Reference gene primers were amplified, and this amplification served to estimate nucleated cell counts. Here immunoSEQ multiplex PCR was the method, and the copy in TCRdb shows in-frame clones only, minus some. That table is the source of V, J and clone size, and D and trimming were worked out from the DNA. The table records 130,000 or so clones, 84% of them present only once. V and J are TRBV6-5 and TRBJ2-4; D is possibly TRBD1 (6 bases). The material sequenced was peripheral blood. The TCR sequence derives from a woman older than 75 with acute or convalescent COVID-19. The CDR3 reads CASGTSILAKNIQYF. The CDR3 nucleotides read TGTGCCAGCGGGACATCCATTTTAGCCAAAAACATTCAGTACTTC.